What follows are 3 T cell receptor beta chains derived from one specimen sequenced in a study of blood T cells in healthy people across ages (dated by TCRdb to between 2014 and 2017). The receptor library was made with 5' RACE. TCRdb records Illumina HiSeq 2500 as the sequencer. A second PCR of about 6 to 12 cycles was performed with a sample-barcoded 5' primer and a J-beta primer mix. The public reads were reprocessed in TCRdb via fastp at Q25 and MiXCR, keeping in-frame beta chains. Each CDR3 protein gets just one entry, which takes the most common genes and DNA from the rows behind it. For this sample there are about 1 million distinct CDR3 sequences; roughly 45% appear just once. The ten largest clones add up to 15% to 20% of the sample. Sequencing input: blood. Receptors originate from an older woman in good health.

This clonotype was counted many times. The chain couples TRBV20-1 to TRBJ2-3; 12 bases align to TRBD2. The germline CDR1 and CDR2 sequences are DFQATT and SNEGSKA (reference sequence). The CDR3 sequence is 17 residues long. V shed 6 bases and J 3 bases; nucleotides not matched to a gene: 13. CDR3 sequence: CSARHPRTSGTTDTQYF. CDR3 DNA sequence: TGCAGTGCCAGACACCCAAGGACTAGCGGGACGACAGATACGCAGTATTTT.

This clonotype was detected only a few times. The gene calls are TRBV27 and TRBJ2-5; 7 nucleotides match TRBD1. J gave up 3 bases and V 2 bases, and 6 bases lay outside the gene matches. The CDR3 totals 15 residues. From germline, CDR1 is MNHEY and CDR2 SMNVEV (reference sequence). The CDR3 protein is CASSLRHQGEETQYF. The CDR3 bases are TGTGCCAGCAGTTTACGGCATCAGGGGGAAGAGACCCAGTACTTC.

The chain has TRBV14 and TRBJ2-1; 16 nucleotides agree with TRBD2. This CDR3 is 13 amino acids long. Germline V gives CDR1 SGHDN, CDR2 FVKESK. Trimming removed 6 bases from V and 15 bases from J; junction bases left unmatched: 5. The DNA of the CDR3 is TGTGCCAGCAGGGGACTAGCGGGAGGGCCGTTGTTCTTC. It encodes CASRGLAGGPLFF.